This TCR beta chain was sequenced for a study of T-cell reconstitution after alpha-beta-depleted transplantation in children. Findings and limits, study-wide: The authors attributed T-cell counts and diversity one year after transplant mostly to newly produced T cells. Reports say that about two months after transplant, the alpha-beta T cells came out of several hundred graft clones that had expanded. Surviving recipient cells, namely T cells and thymic progenitors, were the source of high day-60 TCRbeta diversity in some patients.

Researchers prepared the TCRbeta library using unique molecular identifiers, the study reports. TCRdb passed the PCR reads through MiXCR, listing each CDR3 protein once. Of some 16,000 distinct CDR3 sequences listed, 5% to 5.5% are singletons. This clonotype was detected ten times or more. Antigen: not known. The CDR3 runs to 13 residues. V was clipped by 4 bases and J by 3 bases, with 10 bases between them. CDR1 and CDR2 (germline): SGHNT, YYREEE (reference sequence). This chain links TRBV5-4 with TRBJ1-2, with D tentatively TRBD1 (5 bases). The receptor was derived from a boy aged 5-17 years with acute lymphoblastic leukemia, due to receive a stem cell transplant. The specimen was PBMCs, collected before TCRalphabeta/CD19-depleted stem cell transplant. The CDR3: CASSLRDDYGYTF. The CDR3 DNA reads as TGTGCCAGCAGCCTGAGGGACGACTATGGCTACACCTTC. Filled out from reference TRBV5-4 and TRBJ1-2, the complete variable domain reads ETGVTQSPTHLIKTRGQQVTLRCSSQSGHNTVSWYQQALGQGPQFIFQYYREEENGRGNFPPRFSGLQFPNYSSELNVNALELDDSALYLCASSLRDDYGYTFGSGTRLTVV.